The subject of this entry is one T cell receptor (beta chain). The protocol was immunoSEQ multiplex PCR, while the TCRdb copy is restricted to in-frame clones and leaves out a portion. The sample gives about 67,000 clones, 95% to 98% of which show up once; under 0.2% is in the top ten. This CDR3 is 13 amino acids long. Per the germline V gene, CDR1 is SGHRS and CDR2 is YFSETQ. Trimming took off 3 bases at V and 2 bases at J, with 8 bases between the two ends. These data are taken from a study of technical replicates of blood from a handful of donors. The source material was T cells isolated from PBMCs. The receptor comes from a human donor in good health. V gene TRBV5-1 combines with J gene TRBJ1-1, with D uncertain. The CDR3 nucleotides are TGCGCCAGCAGCTCGAGCCTCAACACTGAAGCTTTCTTT. Translated, it gives CASSSSLNTEAFF.